The 30 T cell receptor beta chains below were found in one sample sequenced in a study of blood T cell repertoires in COVID-19. Libraries were prepared by immunoSEQ multiplex PCR; TCRdb keeps only in-frame clonotypes and omits some of them. Among approximately 250,000 clones, approximately 85% were seen once, and the ten largest hold 5.1%. Sequenced: peripheral blood. The receptors shown here come from a middle-aged man with COVID-19, enrolled during active disease.

The V gene is TRBV27, the J gene TRBJ1-6; TRBD1 is a possible D gene (6 bases). V was pared by 6 bases and J by 7 bases, with 13 bases between. The CDR3 has 14 amino acids. From germline, CDR1 is MNHEY and CDR2 SMNVEV (reference sequence). The CDR3 DNA follows: TGTGCCAGCAGCCGCGACAGGATCAATTCACCCCTCCACTTT. Protein product: CASSRDRINSPLHF.

The chain combines TRBV6-6 with TRBJ1-5; the D is unclear. The CDR3 runs 12 residues. Germline V CDR1 and CDR2: MNHNY, SVGAGI (reference sequence). Trimming left V 3 bases short and J 7 bases short, with 7 bases between. In DNA, the CDR3 is TGTGCCAGCAGTTATCTGGAGCAGCCCCAGCATTTT. This encodes CASSYLEQPQHF.

V and J are TRBV11-2 and TRBJ2-5; the D is unclear. The CDR3 contains 12 residues. Trimming pared 2 bases from V and 4 bases from J, leaving 5 bases between. CDR1 SGHAT and CDR2 FQNNGV come from the germline V gene. The CDR3 loop reads CASSLSLETQYF. CDR3 DNA: TGTGCCAGCAGCTTATCCTTAGAGACCCAGTACTTC.

The rearrangement links TRBV10-3 to TRBJ2-7; TRBD1 might be the D (6 bases). The CDR3 has 13 residues. The germline CDR1 and CDR2 sequences are ENHRY and SYGVKD. Deletions cut 8 bases from V and 3 bases from J, with 14 bases between. The CDR3 DNA is TGTGCCATCCCCAGGGGCCTAAACTACGAGCAGTACTTC. Encoded protein: CAIPRGLNYEQYF.

This clone was observed a single time. V and J are TRBV30 and TRBJ2-7; 7 bases match TRBD1. Germline-derived CDR1 and CDR2 are GTSNPN and SVGIG (reference sequence). This CDR3 is 17 amino acids long. Trimming cost V 3 bases and J 3 bases; bases outside gene matches: 17. Written as DNA, the CDR3 is TGTGCCTGGAGCGCCGGGACAGTGATACCCCATAACTACGAGCAGTACTTC. Protein sequence: CAWSAGTVIPHNYEQYF.

The V and J genes are TRBV18 and TRBJ2-5; D unclear. V gave up 3 bases and J gave up 2 bases, with 7 bases separating them. The CDR3 is made up of 13 amino acids. The germline V gene encodes CDR1 KGHSH and CDR2 LQKENI. This CDR3 is CASSPQRQETQYF. CDR3 sequence (DNA): TGTGCCAGCTCACCCCAGAGGCAAGAGACCCAGTACTTC.

The V and J genes are TRBV19 and TRBJ2-3; D perhaps matches TRBD2 (6 bases). The V end lost 4 bases, the J end lost 6 bases, and 20 bases lay between the germline ends. Germline CDR1 and CDR2: LNHDA and SQIVND (reference sequence). The CDR3 is made up of 16 amino acids. The CDR3 nucleotides are TGTGCCAGTAGTAGCGCTTGGGCGGGGATCGGGGATACGCAGTATTTT. As protein: CASSSAWAGIGDTQYF.

V usage is TRBV15 and J usage is TRBJ2-2, with 10 bases matching TRBD1. Germline trimming cut 5 bases from V and 4 bases from J; bases unmatched to any gene: 7. CDR3 length: 16 amino acids. Germline V gives CDR1 LNHNV, CDR2 YYDKDF (reference sequence). DNA of the CDR3: TGTGCCACCAGCTCCCGGGACAGGGGTACCACCGGGGAGCTGTTTTTT. Protein sequence: CATSSRDRGTTGELFF.

The chain uses TRBV11-3 and TRBJ2-7, with D possibly TRBD1 on 5 matching bases. The germline V gene encodes CDR1 SGHNT and CDR2 YENEEA. The CDR3 is made up of 13 amino acids. V lost 5 bases and J lost 8, with 16 bases in between. The CDR3 reads CASSLDSGRKQYF. Here the CDR3 DNA reads TGTGCCAGCAGCCTCGACAGTGGACGAAAGCAGTACTTC.

The chain carries TRBV11-2 and TRBJ1-5, with D tentatively TRBD1 (6 bases). V was clipped by 0 bases and J by 1 base, with 10 bases between them. There are 16 residues in the CDR3. The germline V gene encodes CDR1 SGHAT and CDR2 FQNNGV. The CDR3 DNA reads TGTGCCAGCAGCTTAGAGCAGGGGAAGAGCAATCAGCCCCAGCATTTT. It is translated as CASSLEQGKSNQPQHF. The whole variable domain, filled in from reference TRBV11-2 and TRBJ1-5, reads EAGVAQSPRYKIIEKRQSVAFWCNPISGHATLYWYQQILGQGPKLLIQFQNNGVVDDSQLPKDRFSAERLKGVDSTLKIQPAKLEDSAVYLCASSLEQGKSNQPQHFGDGTRLSIL.

J is TRBJ1-2 and V is TRBV27; 8 nucleotides align to TRBD1. The CDR3 sequence is 14 residues long. V trimming: 4 bases; J trimming: 5 bases; junction bases outside the gene matches: 6. Germline CDR1 is MNHEY and CDR2 is SMNVEV (reference sequence). The CDR3 DNA reads TGTGCCAGCAGTTCCGACAGGGGTAGATATGGCTACACCTTC. Translated, it gives CASSSDRGRYGYTF.

The V call is TRBV3-1 (or the pseudogene TRBV3-2), the J call TRBJ1-4; no clear D. CDR3 length equals 12 residues. The V gene's germline CDR1 is LGHDT and CDR2 YNNKEL (reference sequence). Deletions cut 1 base from V and 6 bases from J, with 3 bases between. The CDR3 spells CASSQAYEKLFF. The CDR3 nucleotides read TGTGCCAGCAGCCAAGCCTATGAAAAACTGTTTTTT.

This clone showed up just once. V is TRBV3-1 (or the pseudogene TRBV3-2) and J is TRBJ1-1; TRBD1 matches at 10 bases. Germline V lookup: CDR1 LGHDT, CDR2 YNNKEL (reference sequence). Trimming at V came to 3 bases and at J to 5 bases, leaving 6 bases not matched to a gene. The CDR3 has 15 residues. The CDR3 sequence: CASSHGRTGGTEAFF. DNA for the CDR3: TGTGCCAGCAGCCATGGGAGGACAGGGGGAACTGAAGCTTTCTTT.

This clone was counted only a few times. The V call is TRBV30, the J call TRBJ2-5; TRBD2 aligns across 8 bases. The CDR3 runs 15 residues. The V segment lost 5 bases and the J segment 2 bases; nucleotides outside the gene matches: 10. Germline lookup yields CDR1 GTSNPN and CDR2 SVGIG (reference sequence). In DNA, the CDR3 is TGTGCCTGGGGGGGAGTAGCGGGGACTCAAGAGACCCAGTACTTC. This encodes CAWGGVAGTQETQYF.

The chain has TRBV6-1 and TRBJ2-2; TRBD1 matches 11 bases. The trim removed 2 bases at V and 5 bases at J, leaving 4 bases unmatched. CDR1 and CDR2 from the germline V gene are MNHNS and SASEGT. This CDR3 has 16 residues. The CDR3 protein is CASSEYGQGATGELFF. Here the CDR3 DNA reads TGTGCCAGCAGTGAATACGGACAGGGGGCAACCGGGGAGCTGTTTTTT.

This rearrangement joins TRBV9 to TRBJ2-5; 8 bases fit TRBD1. The CDR3 length is 16 residues. Trimming removed 0 bases from V and 3 bases from J; junction bases left unmatched: 7. CDR1 is SGDLS and CDR2 is YYNGEE in the germline V gene. The CDR3 DNA sequence: TGTGCCAGCAGCGTAGGTGGACAGGGTATGGAAGAGACCCAGTACTTC. Its translation is CASSVGGQGMEETQYF.

This chain uses TRBV19 with TRBJ1-1; TRBD1 aligns across 8 bases. The CDR3 is 16 amino acids. V dropped 6 bases and J dropped 0; count of bases not matched to a gene: 9. From germline, CDR1 is LNHDA and CDR2 SQIVND (reference sequence). In DNA form, the CDR3 reads TGTGCCAGTAGGAAGACAGGGGCTTATATGAACACTGAAGCTTTCTTT. Translation gives CASRKTGAYMNTEAFF.

This sequence joins TRBV30 and TRBJ1-4; weak D call: TRBD1 (5 bases). Germline-derived CDR1 and CDR2 are GTSNPN and SVGIG (reference sequence). V lost 1 base to trimming and J lost 7 bases, with 10 bases between them. The CDR3 is made up of 13 amino acids. The CDR3 DNA follows: TGTGCCTGGAGTGGCCAGGGCGGTGAAAAACTGTTTTTT. This codes for CAWSGQGGEKLFF. The full variable domain, in which reference TRBV30 and TRBJ1-4 provide the parts outside the CDR3, is SQTIHQWPATLVQPVGSPLSLECTVEGTSNPNLYWYRQAAGRGLQLLFYSVGIGQISSEVPQNLSASRPQDRQFILSSKKLLLSDSGFYLCAWSGQGGEKLFFGSGTQLSVL.

This clone was seen a few times. This chain links TRBV4-2 with TRBJ2-1; D perhaps matches TRBD2 (5 bases). The ends were cut back, 0 bases at V and 4 bases at J, with 10 bases in the middle. The CDR3 extends over 15 amino acids. CDR1 is LGHNA and CDR2 is YNFKEQ in the germline V gene. The CDR3 coding sequence is TGTGCCAGCAGCCAAGAGCGGGCCACATACAATGAGCAGTTCTTC. Translation gives CASSQERATYNEQFF.

The gene calls are TRBV27 and TRBJ1-2, with D hard to call. CDR1 is MNHEY and CDR2 is SMNVEV in the germline V gene (reference sequence). The CDR3 contains 15 residues. V was shortened by 3 bases and J by 0 bases, with 11 bases between the two germline ends. The CDR3 nucleotides are TGTGCCAGCAGTTTCAACAAACCAGCTAACTATGGCTACACCTTC. The encoded protein is CASSFNKPANYGYTF.

The chain recombines TRBV15 with TRBJ2-7; 7 positions match TRBD1. V was clipped by 1 base and J by 3 bases; unmatched bases: 6. The germline gives CDR1 LNHNV, CDR2 YYDKDF (reference sequence). The CDR3 extends over 15 amino acids. The CDR3 protein is CATSRVGGAGYEQYF. CDR3 DNA: TGTGCCACCAGCAGAGTAGGGGGCGCGGGCTACGAGCAGTACTTC. The complete variable domain, with remaining parts taken from reference TRBV15 and TRBJ2-7, reads DAMVIQNPRYQVTQFGKPVTLSCSQTLNHNVMYWYQQKSSQAPKLLFHYYDKDFNNEADTPDNFQSRRPNTSFCFLDIRSPGLGDTAMYLCATSRVGGAGYEQYFGPGTRLTVT.

Only a few counts were recorded for this clone. The J gene is TRBJ2-3, the V gene TRBV7-9; 12 nucleotides align to TRBD2. V was clipped by 3 bases and J by 0 bases; unmatched bases: 1. Germline V lookup: CDR1 SEHNR, CDR2 FQNEAQ (reference sequence). The CDR3 consists of 16 residues. The DNA for the CDR3 is TGTGCCAGCAGCTTCGGACTAGCGGGGAGCACAGATACGCAGTATTTT. Translation: CASSFGLAGSTDTQYF.

The sample holds a few counts of this clone. The rearrangement joins TRBV7-9 to TRBJ1-5; D is undetermined. The CDR3 runs 14 residues. V was shortened by 4 bases and J by 0 bases, with 7 bases between the two germline ends. Germline V CDR1 and CDR2: SEHNR, FQNEAQ (reference sequence). CDR3: CASSSGFSNQPQHF. The CDR3 nucleotides read TGTGCCAGCAGCTCGGGGTTTAGCAATCAGCCCCAGCATTTT. Filled out from reference TRBV7-9 and TRBJ1-5, the complete variable domain reads DTGVSQNPRHKITKRGQNVTFRCDPISEHNRLYWYRQTLGQGPEFLTYFQNEAQLEKSRLLSDRFSAERPKGSFSTLEIQRTEQGDSAMYLCASSSGFSNQPQHFGDGTRLSIL.

The chain employs TRBV7-6 and TRBJ2-1; 7 bases fit TRBD2. J lost 8 bases, V lost 2 bases, and 9 bases had no gene match. Germline lookup yields CDR1 SGHVS and CDR2 FNYEAQ. The CDR3 consists of 15 residues. This CDR3 is CASSLSGGRWDEQFF. Here the CDR3 DNA reads TGTGCCAGCAGCTTATCGGGGGGACGTTGGGATGAGCAGTTCTTC. Drawing the rest from reference TRBV7-6 and TRBJ2-1, the complete variable domain is GAGVSQSPRYKVTKRGQDVALRCDPISGHVSLYWYRQALGQGPEFLTYFNYEAQQDKSGLPNDRFSAERPEGSISTLTIQRTEQRDSAMYRCASSLSGGRWDEQFFGPGTRLTVL.

This chain joins TRBV5-6 and TRBJ1-2; D is ambiguous. Trimming took 1 base from V and 8 from J, leaving 9 bases between them. From germline, CDR1 is SGHDT and CDR2 YYEEEE. The CDR3 contains 12 residues. CDR3 in DNA: TGTGCCAGCAGCTTGACGGAGGGAGGCTACACCTTC. It encodes CASSLTEGGYTF.

V and J are TRBV5-1 and TRBJ2-3; 8 nucleotides line up with TRBD2. Germline loops: CDR1 SGHRS, CDR2 YFSETQ. Unmatched junction bases numbered 15, after V lost 4 bases and J lost 5 bases. The CDR3 has 17 amino acids. CDR3 residues: CASSPTPTSAAGDTQYF. The CDR3 DNA follows: TGCGCCAGCAGCCCGACCCCGACTAGCGCTGCAGGAGATACGCAGTATTTT.

This chain uses TRBV5-1 with TRBJ2-3, with D perhaps TRBD1 (6 bases). In germline, CDR1 is SGHRS, CDR2 YFSETQ. Trimming took off 3 bases at V and 0 bases at J, with 20 bases between the two ends. This CDR3 is 18 amino acids long. The CDR3 DNA reads TGCGCCAGCAGCTCGCGGAGACAGGATTTTCCTAGCACAGATACGCAGTATTTT. Its translation: CASSSRRQDFPSTDTQYF.

This sequence joins TRBV30 and TRBJ1-2, with a possible D match to TRBD1 (5 bases). The CDR3 extends over 11 amino acids. Germline loops: CDR1 GTSNPN, CDR2 SVGIG (reference sequence). The V gene lost 6 bases and the J gene lost 8 bases, with 13 bases spanning the gap. CDR3 sequence: CACRGGYGYTF. The CDR3 DNA sequence: TGTGCCTGTAGGGGAGGGTACGGCTACACCTTC.

The V and J genes are TRBV12-3 or TRBV12-4 and TRBJ2-7, with D possibly TRBD1 on 6 matching bases. This CDR3 is built from 12 residues. The ends were cut back, 5 bases at V and 7 bases at J, with 12 bases in the middle. The CDR3 DNA follows: TGTGCCAGCAGTCCGACAGGATTTGAGCAGTACTTC. Residues: CASSPTGFEQYF.

The chain links TRBV13 to TRBJ2-2, with 8 positions matching TRBD1. With 4 bases clipped from V and 1 base from J, the junction kept 11 bases outside the gene matches. The CDR3 spans 18 residues. Germline V gives CDR1 PRHDT, CDR2 FYEKMQ (reference sequence). In nucleotides, the CDR3 is TGTGCCAGCAGCTCCCCCCAAGGACAGGGAAAGAACACCGGGGAGCTGTTTTTT. Protein sequence: CASSSPQGQGKNTGELFF. Combining the CDR3 with reference TRBV13 and TRBJ2-2 gives the whole variable domain AAGVIQSPRHLIKEKRETATLKCYPIPRHDTVYWYQQGPGQDPQFLISFYEKMQSDKGSIPDRFSAQQFSDYHSELNMSSLELGDSALYFCASSSPQGQGKNTGELFFGEGSRLTVL.